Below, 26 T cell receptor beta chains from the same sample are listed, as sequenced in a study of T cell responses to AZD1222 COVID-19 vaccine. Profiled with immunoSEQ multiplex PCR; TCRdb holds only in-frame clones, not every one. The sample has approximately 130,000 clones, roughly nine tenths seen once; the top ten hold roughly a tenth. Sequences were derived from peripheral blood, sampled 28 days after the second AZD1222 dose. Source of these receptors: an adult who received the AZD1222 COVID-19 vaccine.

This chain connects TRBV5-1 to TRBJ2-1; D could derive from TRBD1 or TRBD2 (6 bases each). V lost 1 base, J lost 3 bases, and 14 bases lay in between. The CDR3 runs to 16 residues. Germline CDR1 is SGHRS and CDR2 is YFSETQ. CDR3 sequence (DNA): TGCGCCAGCAGCTTGTCCCCGGGGGCGAGCTACAATGAGCAGTTCTTC. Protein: CASSLSPGASYNEQFF.

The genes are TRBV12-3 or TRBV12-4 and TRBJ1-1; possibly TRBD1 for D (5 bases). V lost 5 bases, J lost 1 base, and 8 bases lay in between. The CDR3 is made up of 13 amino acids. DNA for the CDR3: TGTGCCAGCAGTAGACAGACGAACACTGAAGCTTTCTTT. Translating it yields CASSRQTNTEAFF.

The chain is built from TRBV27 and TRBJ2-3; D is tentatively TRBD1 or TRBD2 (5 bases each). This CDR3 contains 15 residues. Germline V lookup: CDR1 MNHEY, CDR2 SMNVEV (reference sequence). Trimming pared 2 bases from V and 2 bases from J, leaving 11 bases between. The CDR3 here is CASSLGTGNTDTQYF. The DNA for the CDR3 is TGTGCCAGCAGTTTAGGGACGGGGAACACAGATACGCAGTATTTT.

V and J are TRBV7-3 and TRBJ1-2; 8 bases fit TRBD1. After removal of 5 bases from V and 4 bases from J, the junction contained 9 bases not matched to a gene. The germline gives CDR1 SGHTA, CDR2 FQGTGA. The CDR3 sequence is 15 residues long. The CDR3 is CASSPTGGIGYGYTF. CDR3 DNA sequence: TGTGCCAGCAGCCCCACAGGGGGAATAGGCTATGGCTACACCTTC. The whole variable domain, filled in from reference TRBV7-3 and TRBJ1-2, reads GAGVSQTPSNKVTEKGKYVELRCDPISGHTALYWYRQSLGQGPEFLIYFQGTGAADDSGLPNDRFFAVRPEGSVSTLKIQRTERGDSAVYLCASSPTGGIGYGYTFGSGTRLTVV.

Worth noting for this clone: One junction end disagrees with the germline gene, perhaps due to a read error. The CDR3 nucleotides are TGTGCCCTGTTCCGGGCTAATTATGGCTACACCTTC. Amino acid sequence: CALFRANYGYTF. The V call is TRBV30, the J call TRBJ1-2; no clear D gene. The germline V gene encodes CDR1 GTSNPN and CDR2 SVGIG (reference sequence). The CDR3 is 12 amino acids.

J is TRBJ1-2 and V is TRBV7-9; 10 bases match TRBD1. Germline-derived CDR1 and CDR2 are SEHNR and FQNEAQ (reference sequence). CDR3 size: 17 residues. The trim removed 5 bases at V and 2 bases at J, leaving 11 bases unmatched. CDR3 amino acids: CASSADRGRIANYGYTF. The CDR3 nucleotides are TGTGCCAGCAGCGCTGACAGGGGGCGCATAGCCAACTATGGCTACACCTTC.

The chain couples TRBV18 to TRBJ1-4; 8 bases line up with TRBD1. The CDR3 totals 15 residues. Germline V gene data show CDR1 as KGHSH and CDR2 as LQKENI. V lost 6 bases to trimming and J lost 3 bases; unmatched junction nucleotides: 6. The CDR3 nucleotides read TGTGCCAGCTCTCCAGGGGGCCCGGCTAATGAAAAACTGTTTTTT. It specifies CASSPGGPANEKLFF. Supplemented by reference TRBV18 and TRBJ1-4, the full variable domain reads NAGVMQNPRHLVRRRGQEARLRCSPMKGHSHVYWYRQLPEEGLKFMVYLQKENIIDESGMPKERFSAEFPKEGPSILRIQQVVRGDSAAYFCASSPGGPANEKLFFGSGTQLSVL.

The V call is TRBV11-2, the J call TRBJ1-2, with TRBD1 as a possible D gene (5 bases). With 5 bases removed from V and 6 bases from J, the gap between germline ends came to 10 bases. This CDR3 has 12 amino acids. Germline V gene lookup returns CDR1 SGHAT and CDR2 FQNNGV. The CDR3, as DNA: TGTGCCAGCAGCATCGTGGGACATGGCTACACCTTC. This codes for CASSIVGHGYTF.

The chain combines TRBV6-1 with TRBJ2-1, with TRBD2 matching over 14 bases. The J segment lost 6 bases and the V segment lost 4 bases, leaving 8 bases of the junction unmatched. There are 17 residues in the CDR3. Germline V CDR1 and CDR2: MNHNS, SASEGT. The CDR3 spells CASSAMGTSGSSNEQFF. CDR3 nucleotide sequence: TGTGCCAGCAGTGCCATGGGGACTAGCGGGAGCTCCAATGAGCAGTTCTTC.

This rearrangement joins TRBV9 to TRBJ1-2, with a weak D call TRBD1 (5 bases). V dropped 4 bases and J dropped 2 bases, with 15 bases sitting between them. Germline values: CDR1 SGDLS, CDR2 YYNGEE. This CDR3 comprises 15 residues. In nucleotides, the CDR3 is TGTGCCAGCAGCCAGGGATTTTCAGCCAACTATGGCTACACCTTC. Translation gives CASSQGFSANYGYTF. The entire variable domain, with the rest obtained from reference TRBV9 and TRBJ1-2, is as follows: DSGVTQTPKHLITATGQRVTLRCSPRSGDLSVYWYQQSLDQGLQFLIQYYNGEERAKGNILERFSAQQFPDLHSELNLSSLELGDSALYFCASSQGFSANYGYTFGSGTRLTVV.

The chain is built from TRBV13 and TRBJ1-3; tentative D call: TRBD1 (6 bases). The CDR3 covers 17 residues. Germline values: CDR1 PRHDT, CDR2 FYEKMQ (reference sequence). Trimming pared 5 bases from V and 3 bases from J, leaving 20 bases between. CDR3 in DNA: TGTGCCAGCAGCCCATTGGGCAGGGGCTATGATGGAAACACCATATATTTT. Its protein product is CASSPLGRGYDGNTIYF.

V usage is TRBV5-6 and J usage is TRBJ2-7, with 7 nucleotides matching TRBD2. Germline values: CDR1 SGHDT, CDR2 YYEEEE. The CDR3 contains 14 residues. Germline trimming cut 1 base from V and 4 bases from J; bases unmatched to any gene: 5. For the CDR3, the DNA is TGTGCCAGCAGCTTGATAGCGGGTGGGTACGAGCAGTACTTC. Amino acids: CASSLIAGGYEQYF.

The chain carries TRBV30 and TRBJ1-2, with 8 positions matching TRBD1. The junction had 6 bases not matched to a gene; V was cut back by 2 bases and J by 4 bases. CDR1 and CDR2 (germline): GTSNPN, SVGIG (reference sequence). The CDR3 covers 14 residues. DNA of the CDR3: TGTGCCTGGAGTATCACAGGGGGTCCCTATGGCTACACCTTC. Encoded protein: CAWSITGGPYGYTF.

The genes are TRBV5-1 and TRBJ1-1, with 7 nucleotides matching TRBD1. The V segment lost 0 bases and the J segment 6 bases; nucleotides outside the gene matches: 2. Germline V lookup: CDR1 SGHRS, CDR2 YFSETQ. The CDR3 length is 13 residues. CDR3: CASSLGDSPEAFF. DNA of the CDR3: TGCGCCAGCAGCTTGGGGGACAGCCCTGAAGCTTTCTTT.

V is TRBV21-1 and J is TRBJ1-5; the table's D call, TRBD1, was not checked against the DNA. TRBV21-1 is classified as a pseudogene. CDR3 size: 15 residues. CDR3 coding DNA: TGTGCCAGCAGCAAGCCAGGGGGGAGCAATCAGCCCCAGCATTTT. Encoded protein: CASSKPGGSNQPQHF.

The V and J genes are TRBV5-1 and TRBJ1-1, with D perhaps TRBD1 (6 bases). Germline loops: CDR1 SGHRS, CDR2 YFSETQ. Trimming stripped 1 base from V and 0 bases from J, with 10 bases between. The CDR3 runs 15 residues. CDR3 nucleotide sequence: TGCGCCAGCAGCTTGATTGGGACACTGAACACTGAAGCTTTCTTT. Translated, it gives CASSLIGTLNTEAFF.

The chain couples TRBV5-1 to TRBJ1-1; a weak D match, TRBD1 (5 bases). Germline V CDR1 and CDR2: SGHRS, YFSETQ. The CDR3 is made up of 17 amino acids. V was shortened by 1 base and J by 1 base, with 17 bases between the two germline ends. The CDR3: CASSLFPLEGPNTEAFF. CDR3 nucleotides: TGCGCCAGCAGCTTGTTTCCTCTCGAGGGACCGAACACTGAAGCTTTCTTT.

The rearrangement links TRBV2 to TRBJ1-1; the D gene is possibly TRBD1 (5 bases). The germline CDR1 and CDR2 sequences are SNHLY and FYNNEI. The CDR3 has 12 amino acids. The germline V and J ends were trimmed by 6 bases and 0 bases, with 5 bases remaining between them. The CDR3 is CASRGLNTEAFF. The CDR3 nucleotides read TGTGCCAGCAGGGGACTGAACACTGAAGCTTTCTTT.

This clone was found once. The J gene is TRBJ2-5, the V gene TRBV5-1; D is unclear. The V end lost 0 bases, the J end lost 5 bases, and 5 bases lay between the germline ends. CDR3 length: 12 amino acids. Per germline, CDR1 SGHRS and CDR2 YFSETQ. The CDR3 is CASSLEVETQYF. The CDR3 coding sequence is TGCGCCAGCAGCTTGGAGGTGGAGACCCAGTACTTC.

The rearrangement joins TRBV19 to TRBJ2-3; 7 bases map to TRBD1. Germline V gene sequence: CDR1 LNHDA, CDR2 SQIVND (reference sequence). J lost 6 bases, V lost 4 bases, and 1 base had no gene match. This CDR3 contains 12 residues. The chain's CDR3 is CASSTQGDTQYF. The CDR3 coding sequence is TGTGCCAGTAGTACACAGGGGGATACGCAGTATTTT.

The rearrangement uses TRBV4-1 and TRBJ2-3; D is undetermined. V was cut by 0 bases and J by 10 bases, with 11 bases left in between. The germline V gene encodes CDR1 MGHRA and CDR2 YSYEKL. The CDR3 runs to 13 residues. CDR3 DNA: TGCGCCAGCAGCCAAGATAACCCCGAGGCGCAGTATTTT. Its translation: CASSQDNPEAQYF.

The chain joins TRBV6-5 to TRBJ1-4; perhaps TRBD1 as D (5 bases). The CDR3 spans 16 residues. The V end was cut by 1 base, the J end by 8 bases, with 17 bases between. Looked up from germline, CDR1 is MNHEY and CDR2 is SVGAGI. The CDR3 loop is CASSYLSAREGEKLFF. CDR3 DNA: TGTGCCAGCAGTTACTTGTCGGCCAGGGAGGGAGAAAAACTGTTTTTT.

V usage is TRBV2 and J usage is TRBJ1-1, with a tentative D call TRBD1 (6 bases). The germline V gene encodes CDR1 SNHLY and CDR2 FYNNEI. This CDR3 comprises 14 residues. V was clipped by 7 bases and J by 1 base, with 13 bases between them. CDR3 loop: CASTIIGGNTEAFF. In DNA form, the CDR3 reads TGTGCCAGCACCATCATAGGGGGGAACACTGAAGCTTTCTTT.

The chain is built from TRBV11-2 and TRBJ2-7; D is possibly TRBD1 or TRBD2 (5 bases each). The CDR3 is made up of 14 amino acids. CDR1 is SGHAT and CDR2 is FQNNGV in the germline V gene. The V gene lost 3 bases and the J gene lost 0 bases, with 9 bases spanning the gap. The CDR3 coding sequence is TGTGCCAGCAGCTTTTGGGACGACTCCTACGAGCAGTACTTC. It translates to CASSFWDDSYEQYF.

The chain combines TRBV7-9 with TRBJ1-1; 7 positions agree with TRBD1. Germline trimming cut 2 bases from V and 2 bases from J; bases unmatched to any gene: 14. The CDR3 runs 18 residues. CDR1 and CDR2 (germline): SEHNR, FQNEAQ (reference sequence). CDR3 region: CASSLNGGQIVYNTEAFF. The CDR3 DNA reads TGTGCCAGCAGCTTAAATGGGGGACAGATTGTCTATAACACTGAAGCTTTCTTT.

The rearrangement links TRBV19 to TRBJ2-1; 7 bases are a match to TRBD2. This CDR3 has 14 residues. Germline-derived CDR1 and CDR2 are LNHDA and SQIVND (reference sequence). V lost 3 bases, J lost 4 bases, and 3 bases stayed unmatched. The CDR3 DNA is TGTGCCAGTAGTATTGGCGGGAGATACAATGAGCAGTTCTTC. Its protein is CASSIGGRYNEQFF.